This T cell receptor (beta chain) was captured by sequencing in a study of beta chain features in type 1 diabetes. Study conclusions and caveats: The cDNA sequencing approach could over-represent high-TCR-expressing cells.

V lost 7 bases to trimming and J lost 6 bases, with 22 bases between them. Germline-derived CDR1 and CDR2 are MNHNY and SVGAGI (reference sequence). The CDR3 length is 16 residues. As regards this clone: Its target is unknown.

Every isolated RNA sample was fully reverse transcribed, so sequencing captured expressed TCRB transcripts. Clones were sequenced by immunoSEQ multiplex PCR, and TCRdb holds only the in-frame ones, with some missing. The data contain 300,000 to 450,000 clones, 10% to 15% of them seen just once; the ten biggest clones take up 0.017%. The sample consisted of naive CD4+ T cells from blood. This chain uses TRBV6-6 with TRBJ1-5, with D uncertain. The sequence came from a man aged 18 to 30 in good health. In DNA, the CDR3 is TGTGCCAGCAATATGGGTCCGTCGAGGAGCGTTCAGCCCCAGCATTTT. Translated, it gives CASNMGPSRSVQPQHF.